A single T cell receptor (beta chain) is shown here with its context. In the source study's methods: Filtering differed for immunoSEQ, which gave only junction sequences without quality scores. Sequenced by immunoSEQ multiplex PCR; TCRdb stores in-frame clones only, minus some. V and J calls and clone size are given by that table; D and trimming were obtained from the DNA. This sample has some 1,900,000 clones, with approximately 94% found just once. The data are from a study of shared clonotypes between healthy human individuals. This CDR3 is 16 amino acids long. Germline V gives CDR1 LGHNA, CDR2 YSLEER. V lost 0 bases and J 4 bases, leaving 15 bases between the germline ends. CD8 cells regarded as naive lacked CD45RO, were positively chosen for CCR7, and omitted terminally differentiated effector memory CD45RA+ cells.

Sequences were obtained from naive CD8+ T cells sorted from blood. V and J are TRBV4-3 and TRBJ1-2; D is ambiguous. The receptor comes from a man aged 18 to 30 in good health. CDR3 DNA sequence: TGCGCCAGCAGCCAAGATCGAAAGTATTCTTTCTATGGCTACACCTTC. Protein sequence: CASSQDRKYSFYGYTF.